Below are 17 T cell receptor beta chains sequenced from a single sample in a study of T cells in Graves' hyperthyroidism and ophthalmopathy. The source material, RNA transcripts, was used to amplify TCR beta CDR3 regions. RT-PCR in the first round (using the HTBI primer set) targeted the TCR CDR3. Via MiXCR, TCRdb re-called the multiplex PCR reads, giving one row per CDR3 protein. The data contain 300,000 or so distinct CDR3 sequences, around a sixth of them singletons. Material: blood. The receptors were gathered from a man aged 25-45 years with Graves' hyperthyroidism.

This clonotype came up many times. V gene TRBV28 combines with J gene TRBJ2-2; either TRBD1 or TRBD2 may fit D (7 bases each). CDR1 is MDHEN and CDR2 is SYDVKM in the germline V gene. Trimming left V 5 bases short and J 6 bases short, with 16 bases between. The CDR3 extends over 15 amino acids. Written as DNA, the CDR3 is TGTGCCAGCAGTCCCGGGGGGACAGCTTCCGGGGAGCTGTTTTTT. This sequence encodes CASSPGGTASGELFF.

This clonotype has a handful of counts. J is TRBJ2-7 and V is TRBV6-2 or TRBV6-3; D is ambiguous. CDR1 and CDR2 from the germline V gene are MNHEY and SVGEGT. CDR3 length: 13 amino acids. Trimming removed 1 base from V and 3 bases from J, with 7 bases in between. In DNA, the CDR3 is TGTGCCAGCAGTTACTACCCACGCTACGAGCAGTACTTC. Translating gives CASSYYPRYEQYF.

This clonotype has at least ten counts. This chain uses TRBV7-2 with TRBJ2-5; D may be TRBD1 or TRBD2 (5 bases each). Deletions cut 4 bases from V and 5 bases from J, with 14 bases between. Germline-derived CDR1 and CDR2 are SGHTA and FQGNSA. The CDR3 has 14 amino acids. DNA of the CDR3: TGTGCCAGCAGCTCCCTTCGGGGCCTTGAGACCCAGTACTTC. Encoded protein: CASSSLRGLETQYF.

The V and J genes are TRBV7-2 and TRBJ2-7; D uncertain. The germline gives CDR1 SGHTA, CDR2 FQGNSA. V was pared by 6 bases and J by 5 bases, with 17 bases between. This CDR3 spans 14 amino acids. CDR3 region: CASSFLSGRDEQYF. In DNA, the CDR3 is TGTGCCAGCAGTTTTCTCTCCGGCCGCGACGAGCAGTACTTC.

This clonotype came up many times. The J gene is TRBJ2-2, the V gene TRBV12-3 or TRBV12-4; D perhaps matches TRBD2 (5 bases). The CDR3 runs to 14 residues. The V end was cut by 7 bases, the J end by 9 bases, with 18 bases between. As DNA, the CDR3 is TGTGCCAGCACCCCGGGAACAGAAAGACGGGAGCTGTTTTTT. Amino acids: CASTPGTERRELFF.

This clonotype appeared many times. The genes are TRBV12-3 or TRBV12-4 and TRBJ2-7, with 8 bases that match TRBD1. V was pared by 4 bases and J by 2 bases, with 10 bases of the junction left unmatched. The CDR3 runs 16 residues. CDR3 coding DNA: TGTGCCAGCAGTTCCCTTGGACAGGGTATTCCCTACGAGCAGTACTTC. This encodes CASSSLGQGIPYEQYF.

This clonotype was counted ten times or more. The chain joins TRBV7-2 to TRBJ2-5; D is perhaps TRBD2 (6 bases). V lost 3 bases and J 7 bases, leaving 18 bases between the germline ends. The CDR3 totals 15 residues. Germline CDR1 reads SGHTA; CDR2 reads FQGNSA. In DNA form, the CDR3 reads TGTGCCAGCAGCTTCATGTCTAGCGCGCGGGGGACCCAGTACTTC. This translates into CASSFMSSARGTQYF.

Only a few counts were recorded for this clonotype. This CDR3 reads CASSEAQTGGNQPQHF. CDR3 nucleotide sequence: TGTGCCAGCAGTGAAGCGCAGACAGGGGGAAATCAGCCCCAGCATTTT. The chain is built from TRBV6-1 and TRBJ1-5; TRBD1 aligns across 9 bases. Germline loops: CDR1 MNHNS, CDR2 SASEGT. Trimming removed 0 bases from V and 4 bases from J; junction bases left unmatched: 4. The CDR3 is 16 amino acids.

This clonotype was observed a few times. The V call is TRBV19, the J call TRBJ2-1; the match to TRBD2 covers 12 bases. Germline CDR1 is LNHDA and CDR2 is SQIVND (reference sequence). The CDR3 has 20 residues. V lost 5 bases, J lost 8 bases, and 22 bases stayed unmatched. The CDR3 region is CASSSPMTSGRGSRGDEQFF. In DNA, the CDR3 is TGTGCCAGTAGTTCACCAATGACTAGCGGGAGAGGTTCGAGGGGCGATGAGCAGTTCTTC. Looking up the rest from reference TRBV19 and TRBJ2-1 gives the full variable domain: DGGITQSPKYLFRKEGQNVTLSCEQNLNHDAMYWYRQDPGQGLRLIYYSQIVNDFQKGDIAEGYSVSREKKESFPLTVTSAQKNPTAFYLCASSSPMTSGRGSRGDEQFFGPGTRLTVL.

The chain links TRBV11-3 to TRBJ2-1; TRBD1 might be the D (5 bases). The CDR3 spans 15 residues. Trimming took off 1 base at V and 2 bases at J, with 9 bases between the two ends. CDR1 SGHNT and CDR2 YENEEA come from the germline V gene. DNA for the CDR3: TGTGCCAGCAGCTTAGGTACGGACACCTACAATGAGCAGTTCTTC. Protein sequence: CASSLGTDTYNEQFF.

This clonotype has just a few counts. The chain employs TRBV19 and TRBJ2-1, with TRBD1 as a possible D gene (5 bases). Between the trimmed V and J ends, which lost 1 base and 8 bases, there was a span of 9 bases. This CDR3 spans 13 amino acids. The germline V gene encodes CDR1 LNHDA and CDR2 SQIVND (reference sequence). The CDR3 DNA sequence: TGTGCCAGTAGTATAGGAAAGGGGCATGAGCAGTTCTTC. Amino acid sequence: CASSIGKGHEQFF.

In this sample, this clonotype turned up many times. The chain employs TRBV2 and TRBJ1-5; no definite D call. This CDR3 is 13 amino acids long. Germline lookup yields CDR1 SNHLY and CDR2 FYNNEI. Trimming took off 1 base at V and 2 bases at J, with 3 bases between the two ends. The CDR3 sequence: CASSEDRNQPQHF. DNA for the CDR3: TGTGCCAGCAGTGAAGATCGCAATCAGCCCCAGCATTTT.

This clonotype was recorded a few times. The CDR3, as DNA: TGTGCCAGCAGCTTAGAATTGAGACAAAATTACAATGAGCAGTTCTTC. Translated: CASSLELRQNYNEQFF. V usage is TRBV11-2 and J usage is TRBJ2-1, with D unclear. Germline lookup yields CDR1 SGHAT and CDR2 FQNNGV. This CDR3 has 16 amino acids. Trimming stripped 0 bases from V and 4 bases from J, with 13 bases between.

This clonotype was recorded a few times. This CDR3 reads CASSGSKREINEQFF. The CDR3, as DNA: TGTGCCAGCAGCGGATCCAAGCGGGAAATAAATGAGCAGTTCTTC. The J gene is TRBJ2-1, the V gene TRBV3-1; 7 nucleotides align to TRBD2. Trimming removed 5 bases from V and 7 bases from J; junction bases left unmatched: 11. The CDR3 contains 15 residues. CDR1 LGHDT and CDR2 YNNKEL come from the germline V gene (reference sequence).

The CDR3 region is CASSLSAGLSNEQFF. CDR3 nucleotides: TGTGCCAGCAGCTTGTCCGCGGGACTGTCCAATGAGCAGTTCTTC. This sequence joins TRBV7-6 and TRBJ2-1, with D tentatively TRBD2 (6 bases). CDR1 is SGHVS and CDR2 is FNYEAQ in the germline V gene. The germline V and J ends were trimmed by 3 bases and 6 bases, with 15 bases remaining between them. There are 15 residues in the CDR3.

This clonotype was counted at least ten times. The chain links TRBV7-3 to TRBJ1-2, with 9 bases lining up with TRBD1. Germline V gives CDR1 SGHTA, CDR2 FQGTGA. The CDR3 is 13 amino acids. V lost 5 bases to trimming and J lost 4 bases; unmatched junction nucleotides: 2. For the CDR3, the DNA is TGTGCCAGCAGCCCGACAGGGGGCTATGGCTACACCTTC. Translating it yields CASSPTGGYGYTF.

This clonotype has at least ten counts. V usage is TRBV3-1 and J usage is TRBJ2-7; D unclear. V lost 4 bases, J lost 0 bases, and 10 bases lay in between. This CDR3 spans 14 amino acids. Germline loops: CDR1 LGHDT, CDR2 YNNKEL (reference sequence). CDR3 coding DNA: TGTGCCAGCAGCCTGGAGCAGAGCTCCTACGAGCAGTACTTC. Translation gives CASSLEQSSYEQYF.